This T cell receptor beta chain came from a study of T-cell reconstitution after alpha-beta-depleted transplantation in children. General observations from the study: Alpha-beta T cells present about two months after transplant were reported to originate from several hundred expanded graft clones. The main origin of T-cell counts and diversity one year after transplant was newly produced T cells. Some patients owed their high day-60 TCRbeta diversity to surviving recipient T cells and thymic progenitors.

The table lists this clonotype with a few counts. Its antigen is not identified. Germline-derived CDR1 and CDR2 are MDHEN and SYDVKM. This CDR3 is built from 17 residues. V lost 3 bases and J 1 base, leaving 17 bases between the germline ends. Molecular barcoding with unique molecular identifiers was used for the TCRbeta library. TCRdb independently ran MiXCR on the PCR reads; one entry per CDR3 protein. The sample yields 500,000 to 650,000 distinct CDR3 sequences, 10% to 15% seen once. This chain joins TRBV28 and TRBJ2-3; D is perhaps TRBD2 (6 bases). This sequence originates from a male patient between 5 and 17 years old who had a stem cell transplant for acute myeloid leukemia, so the T cells may come from the graft donor. This specimen was PBMCs, mostly from graft donor cells, taken 360 days after TCRalphabeta/CD19-depleted stem cell transplant. For the CDR3, the DNA is TGTGCCAGCAGTTTGGCCCCTAGCGTCGGAGGCACAGATACGCAGTATTTT. It specifies CASSLAPSVGGTDTQYF.